The clone carrying this T cell receptor beta chain was counted at least ten times. Its specificity is unknown. This sample is drawn from a study of T cell repertoires in cytomegalovirus infection. Study context: Public TCR beta signatures indicated both CMV infection and matching HLA type.

Study conclusions and caveats: Public TCR beta family frequency separated CMV-and-HLA carriers, including in an independent cohort. HLA-C-restricted CMV-specific TCR beta clonotypes were dominant in the ex vivo response.

TCRdb re-called the reads with MiXCR, one entry per CDR3 protein. The sample has about 830,000 distinct CDR3 sequences; less than 35% are singletons. The CDR3 extends over 15 amino acids. CDR1 MGHRA and CDR2 YSYEKL come from the germline V gene. Trimming shortened V by 1 base and J by 0 bases, and 9 bases separated the two germline ends. The TCR comes from a human donor in good health (CMV status not recorded). Some clones in this sample may be carry-over from other donors' samples. Sample: cultured CD8+ T cells from PBMCs, taken from culture after CMV antigen stimulation. The chain combines TRBV4-1 with TRBJ1-2; unclear D gene. The CDR3 protein is CASSQVVIANYGYTF. For the CDR3, the DNA is TGCGCCAGCAGCCAAGTAGTGATAGCTAACTATGGCTACACCTTC.